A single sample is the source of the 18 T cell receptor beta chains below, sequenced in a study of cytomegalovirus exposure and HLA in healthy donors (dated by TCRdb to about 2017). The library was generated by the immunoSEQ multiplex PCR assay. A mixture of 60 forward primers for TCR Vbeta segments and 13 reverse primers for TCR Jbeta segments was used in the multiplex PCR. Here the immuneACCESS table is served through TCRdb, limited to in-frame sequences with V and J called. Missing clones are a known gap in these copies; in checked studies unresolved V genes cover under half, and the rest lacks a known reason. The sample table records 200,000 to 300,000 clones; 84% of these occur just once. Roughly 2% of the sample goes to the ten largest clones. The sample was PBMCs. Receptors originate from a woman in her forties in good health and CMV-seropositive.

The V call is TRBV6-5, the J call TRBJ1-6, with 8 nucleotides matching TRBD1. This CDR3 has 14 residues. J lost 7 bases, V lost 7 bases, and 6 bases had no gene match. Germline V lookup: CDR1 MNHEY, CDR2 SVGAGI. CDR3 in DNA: TGTGCCAGCAAGATGGCAGGGGGCAATTCACCCCTCCACTTT. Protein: CASKMAGGNSPLHF.

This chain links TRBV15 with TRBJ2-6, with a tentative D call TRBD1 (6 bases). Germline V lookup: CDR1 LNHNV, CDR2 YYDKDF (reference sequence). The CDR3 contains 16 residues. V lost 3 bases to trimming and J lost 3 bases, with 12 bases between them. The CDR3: CATSRAGALGANVLTF. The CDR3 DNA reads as TGTGCCACCAGCAGGGCAGGGGCCCTTGGGGCCAACGTCCTGACTTTC.

CDR3: CASQRQGANTEAFF. The CDR3 bases are TGTGCCAGTCAGAGACAGGGGGCGAACACTGAAGCTTTCTTT. The chain recombines TRBV27 with TRBJ1-1; 10 positions match TRBD1. Germline values: CDR1 MNHEY, CDR2 SMNVEV (reference sequence). This CDR3 has 14 amino acids. J lost 1 base, V lost 9 bases, and 5 bases had no gene match.

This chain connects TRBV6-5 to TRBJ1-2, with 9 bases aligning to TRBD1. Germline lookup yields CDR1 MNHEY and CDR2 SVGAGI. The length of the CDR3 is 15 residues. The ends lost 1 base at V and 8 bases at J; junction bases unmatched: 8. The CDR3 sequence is CASSYYGGQGGGYTF. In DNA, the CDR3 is TGTGCCAGCAGTTACTACGGGGGACAGGGAGGGGGCTACACCTTC.

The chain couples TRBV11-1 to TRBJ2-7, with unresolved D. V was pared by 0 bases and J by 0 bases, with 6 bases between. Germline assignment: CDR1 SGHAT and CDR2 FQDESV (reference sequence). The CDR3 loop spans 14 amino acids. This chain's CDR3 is CASSLAFRSYEQYF. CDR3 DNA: TGTGCCAGCAGCTTAGCCTTTCGCTCCTACGAGCAGTACTTC.

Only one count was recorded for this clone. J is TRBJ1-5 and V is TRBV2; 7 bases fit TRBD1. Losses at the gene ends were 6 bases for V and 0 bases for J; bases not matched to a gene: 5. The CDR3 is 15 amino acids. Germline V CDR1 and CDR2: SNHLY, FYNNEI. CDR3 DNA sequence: TGTGCCAGCAGAACAGGGGATTATAGCAATCAGCCCCAGCATTTT. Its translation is CASRTGDYSNQPQHF.

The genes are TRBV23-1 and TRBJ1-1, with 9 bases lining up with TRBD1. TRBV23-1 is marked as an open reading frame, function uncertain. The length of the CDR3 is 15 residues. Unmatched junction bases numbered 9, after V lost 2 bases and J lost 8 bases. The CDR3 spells CASSQRDRGTGEAFF. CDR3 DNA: TGCGCCAGCAGTCAAAGAGACCGGGGGACAGGGGAAGCTTTCTTT.

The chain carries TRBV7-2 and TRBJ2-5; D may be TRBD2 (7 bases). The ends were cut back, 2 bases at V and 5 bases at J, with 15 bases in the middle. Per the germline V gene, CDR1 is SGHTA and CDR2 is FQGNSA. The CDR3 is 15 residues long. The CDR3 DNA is TGTGCCAGCAGCTTATATCTCAGGGGAGGGGAGACCCAGTACTTC. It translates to CASSLYLRGGETQYF.

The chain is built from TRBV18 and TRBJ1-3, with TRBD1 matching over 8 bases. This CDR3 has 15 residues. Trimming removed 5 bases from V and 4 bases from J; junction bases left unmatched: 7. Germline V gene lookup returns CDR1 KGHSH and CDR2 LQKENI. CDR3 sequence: CASSNDRGPGNTIYF. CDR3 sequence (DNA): TGTGCCAGCTCAAATGACAGGGGACCGGGAAACACCATATATTTT.

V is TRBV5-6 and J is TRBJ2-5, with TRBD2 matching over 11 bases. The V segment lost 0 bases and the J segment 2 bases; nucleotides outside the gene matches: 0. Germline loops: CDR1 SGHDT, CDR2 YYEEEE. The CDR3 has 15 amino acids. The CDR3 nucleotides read TGTGCCAGCAGCTTGGGACTAGCGGGACAAGAGACCCAGTACTTC. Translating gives CASSLGLAGQETQYF.

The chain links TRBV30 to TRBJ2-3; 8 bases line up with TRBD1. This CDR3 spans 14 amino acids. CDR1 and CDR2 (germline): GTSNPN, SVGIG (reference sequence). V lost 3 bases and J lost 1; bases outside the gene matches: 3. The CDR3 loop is CAWSTGGGTDTQYF. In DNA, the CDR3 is TGTGCCTGGAGCACAGGGGGAGGCACAGATACGCAGTATTTT.

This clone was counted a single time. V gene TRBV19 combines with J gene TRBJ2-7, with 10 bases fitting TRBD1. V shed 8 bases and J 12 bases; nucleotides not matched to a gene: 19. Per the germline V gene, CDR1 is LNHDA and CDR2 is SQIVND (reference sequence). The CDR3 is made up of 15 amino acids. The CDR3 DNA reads TGTGCCAGTGCAGAGACAGGGGGCAGAGGGGGAGTGTTGTACTTC. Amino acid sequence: CASAETGGRGGVLYF.

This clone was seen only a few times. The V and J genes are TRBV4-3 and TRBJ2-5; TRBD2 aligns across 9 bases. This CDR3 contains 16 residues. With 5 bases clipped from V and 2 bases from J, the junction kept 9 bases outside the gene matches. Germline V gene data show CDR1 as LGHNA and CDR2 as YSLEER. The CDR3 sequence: CASSYRLADPQETQYF. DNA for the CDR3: TGCGCCAGCAGCTACAGACTAGCGGACCCACAAGAGACCCAGTACTTC.

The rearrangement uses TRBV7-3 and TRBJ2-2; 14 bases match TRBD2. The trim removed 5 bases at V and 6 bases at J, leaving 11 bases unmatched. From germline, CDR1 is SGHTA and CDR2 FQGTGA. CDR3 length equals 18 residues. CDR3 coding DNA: TGTGCCAGCAGCCAGACCTGGGGGGGACTAGCGGGAGCCGGGGAGCTGTTTTTT. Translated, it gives CASSQTWGGLAGAGELFF.

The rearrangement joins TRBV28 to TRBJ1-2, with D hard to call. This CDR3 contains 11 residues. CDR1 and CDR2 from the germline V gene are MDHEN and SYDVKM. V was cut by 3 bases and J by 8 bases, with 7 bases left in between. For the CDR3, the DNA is TGTGCCAGCAGTTTCATAAGCGGCTACACCTTC. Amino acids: CASSFISGYTF.

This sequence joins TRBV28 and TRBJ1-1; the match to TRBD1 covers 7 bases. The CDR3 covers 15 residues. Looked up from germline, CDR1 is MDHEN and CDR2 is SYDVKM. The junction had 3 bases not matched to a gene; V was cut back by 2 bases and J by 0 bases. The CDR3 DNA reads TGTGCCAGCAGTTTAGCGACAGGGATGAACACTGAAGCTTTCTTT. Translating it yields CASSLATGMNTEAFF.

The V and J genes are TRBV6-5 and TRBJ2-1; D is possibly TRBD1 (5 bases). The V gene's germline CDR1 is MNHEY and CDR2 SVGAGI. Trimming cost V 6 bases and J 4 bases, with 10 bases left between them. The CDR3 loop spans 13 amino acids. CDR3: CASRYDSYNEQFF. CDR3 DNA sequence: TGTGCCAGCAGATATGACAGTTACAATGAGCAGTTCTTC.

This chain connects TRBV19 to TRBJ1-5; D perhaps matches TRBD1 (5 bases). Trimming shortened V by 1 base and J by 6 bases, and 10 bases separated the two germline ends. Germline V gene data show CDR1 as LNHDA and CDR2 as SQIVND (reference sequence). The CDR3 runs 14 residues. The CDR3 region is CASSIGDSTQPQHF. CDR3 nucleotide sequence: TGTGCCAGTAGTATAGGAGACAGTACTCAGCCCCAGCATTTT. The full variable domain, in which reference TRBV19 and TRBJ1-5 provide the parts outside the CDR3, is DGGITQSPKYLFRKEGQNVTLSCEQNLNHDAMYWYRQDPGQGLRLIYYSQIVNDFQKGDIAEGYSVSREKKESFPLTVTSAQKNPTAFYLCASSIGDSTQPQHFGDGTRLSIL.